The sequence of this T cell receptor beta chain was determined in a study of technical replicates of blood from several donors. The CDR3 is made up of 14 amino acids. Trimming cost V 4 bases and J 3 bases, with 16 bases left between them. The germline CDR1 and CDR2 sequences are SQVTM and ANQGSEA. Data came from immunoSEQ multiplex PCR; TCRdb stores just in-frame clones and leaves some out. The data hold over 50,000 clones, with around 86% observed a single time. Material: PBMCs. This TCR was recovered from a human donor in good health. Some clones in this sample may be carry-over from other donors' samples. The chain has TRBV29-1 and TRBJ2-7; D might be TRBD2 (5 bases). This chain's CDR3 is CSVGVSGRNYEQYF. CDR3 DNA sequence: TGCAGCGTTGGGGTTTCGGGAAGAAACTACGAGCAGTACTTC.